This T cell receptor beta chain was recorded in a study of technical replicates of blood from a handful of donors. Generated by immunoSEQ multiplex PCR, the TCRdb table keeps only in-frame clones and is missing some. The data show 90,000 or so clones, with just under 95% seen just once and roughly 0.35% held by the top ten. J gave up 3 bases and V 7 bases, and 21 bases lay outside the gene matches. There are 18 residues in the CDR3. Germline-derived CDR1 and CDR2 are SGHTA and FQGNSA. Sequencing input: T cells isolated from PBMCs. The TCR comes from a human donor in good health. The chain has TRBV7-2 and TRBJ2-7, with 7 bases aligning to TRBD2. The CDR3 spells CASNIGVGTTDTYYEQYF. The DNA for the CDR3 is TGTGCCAGCAACATTGGGGTCGGGACTACGGACACATACTACGAGCAGTACTTC.